A selection of T cell receptor beta chains follows, all from one sample in a study of a mutant IDH1 vaccine in newly diagnosed glioma. Assay: immunoSEQ multiplex PCR; the TCRdb copy retains only in-frame clones and omits some. Counted here are tens of thousands of clones, around 90% occurring once; the ten biggest clones make up about 0.6%. The antigens for these receptors are not known. The source was PBMCs, collected from a glioma patient whose treatment included an IDH1 peptide vaccine. These receptor sequences come from a woman between 50 and 59 years old with glioma. Each CDR3 is given with its conserved first and last residue. A D gene is named only where the DNA matches it firmly. Rows may omit the clone size; those that give it use once, few, many or a size class.

clone_size: .; d_call: TRBD1; j_call: TRBJ1-2; v_call: TRBV5-8; cdr3_aa: CASSHRDRAGGYTF; cdr3_nt: TGTGCCAGCAGTCACCGGGACAGGGCGGGCGGCTACACCTTC
clone_size: .; d_call: TRBD1; j_call: TRBJ1-5; v_call: TRBV10-3; cdr3_aa: CAISPTGSDNQPQHF; cdr3_nt: TGTGCCATCAGTCCGACAGGGTCAGACAATCAGCCCCAGCATTTT
clone_size: .; d_call: .; j_call: TRBJ2-7; v_call: TRBV18; cdr3_aa: CASSPGGSPGLEQYF; cdr3_nt: TGTGCCAGCTCACCTGGCGGGTCTCCGGGGCTCGAGCAGTACTTC
clone_size: .; d_call: TRBD1; j_call: TRBJ1-2; v_call: TRBV18; cdr3_aa: CASSNGQGYGYTF; cdr3_nt: TGTGCCAGCTCAAATGGACAGGGCTATGGCTACACCTTC
clone_size: .; d_call: .; j_call: TRBJ2-2; v_call: TRBV10-1; cdr3_aa: CASRARGAGELFF; cdr3_nt: TGCGCCAGCCGGGCGAGGGGGGCCGGGGAGCTGTTTTTT
clone_size: .; d_call: .; j_call: TRBJ1-6; v_call: TRBV10-2; cdr3_aa: CASSESVNSPLHF; cdr3_nt: TGCGCCAGCAGTGAGTCAGTTAATTCACCCCTCCACTTT
clone_size: .; d_call: .; j_call: TRBJ1-6; v_call: TRBV4-2; cdr3_aa: CASSHGVGNSPLHF; cdr3_nt: TGTGCCAGCAGCCATGGCGTCGGGAATTCACCCCTCCACTTT
clone_size: .; d_call: TRBD1; j_call: TRBJ1-1; v_call: TRBV5-6; cdr3_aa: CASSRGRVVGNTEAFF; cdr3_nt: TGTGCCAGCAGCAGGGGGCGGGTGGTGGGGAACACTGAAGCTTTCTTT
clone_size: .; d_call: TRBD1; j_call: TRBJ1-6; v_call: TRBV4-1; cdr3_aa: CASSQVSGDRGNSPLHF; cdr3_nt: TGCGCCAGCAGCCAAGTTTCCGGAGACAGGGGGAATTCACCCCTCCACTTT
clone_size: .; d_call: TRBD1; j_call: TRBJ2-5; v_call: TRBV11-2; cdr3_aa: CASSFAGTDEETQYF; cdr3_nt: TGTGCCAGCAGCTTCGCCGGGACAGATGAAGAGACCCAGTACTTC
clone_size: .; d_call: .; j_call: TRBJ2-7; v_call: TRBV28; cdr3_aa: CASSPGVRGTYEQYF; cdr3_nt: TGTGCCAGCAGTCCAGGGGTCAGGGGGACTTACGAGCAGTACTTC
clone_size: .; d_call: .; j_call: TRBJ1-1; v_call: TRBV18; cdr3_aa: CASSLTKNTEAFF; cdr3_nt: TGTGCCAGCTCATTAACAAAGAACACTGAAGCTTTCTTT
clone_size: .; d_call: .; j_call: TRBJ2-7; v_call: TRBV2; cdr3_aa: CASGSTYEQYF; cdr3_nt: TGTGCCAGCGGGAGTACCTACGAGCAGTACTTC
clone_size: .; d_call: .; j_call: TRBJ1-6; v_call: TRBV7-9; cdr3_aa: CASSLGQIRNSPLHF; cdr3_nt: TGTGCCAGCAGCTTAGGACAGATCCGCAATTCACCCCTCCACTTT
clone_size: once; d_call: .; j_call: TRBJ2-1; v_call: TRBV5-1; cdr3_aa: CASSLRLGYDEQFF; cdr3_nt: TGCGCCAGCAGCTTGAGACTAGGGTACGATGAGCAGTTCTTC
clone_size: .; d_call: TRBD1; j_call: TRBJ1-5; v_call: TRBV10-3; cdr3_aa: CAISEGQGQPQHF; cdr3_nt: TGTGCCATCAGTGAGGGACAGGGCCAGCCCCAGCATTTT
clone_size: .; d_call: .; j_call: TRBJ2-7; v_call: TRBV19; cdr3_aa: CASSPRRTGYEQYF; cdr3_nt: TGTGCCAGTAGTCCGCGTAGGACTGGCTACGAGCAGTACTTC
clone_size: .; d_call: .; j_call: TRBJ1-1; v_call: TRBV19; cdr3_aa: CASSTRLAVRTEAFF; cdr3_nt: TGTGCCAGTAGTACCCGCCTCGCGGTAAGGACTGAAGCTTTCTTT
clone_size: few; d_call: .; j_call: TRBJ1-5; v_call: TRBV6-1; cdr3_aa: CASSSDNNQPQHF; cdr3_nt: TGTGCCAGCAGTTCTGACAACAATCAGCCCCAGCATTTT
clone_size: .; d_call: TRBD2; j_call: TRBJ2-1; v_call: TRBV5-8; cdr3_aa: CASSRKGTSGLDEQFF; cdr3_nt: TGTGCCAGCAGCCGTAAGGGGACTAGCGGGTTGGATGAGCAGTTCTTC
clone_size: .; d_call: .; j_call: TRBJ1-5; v_call: TRBV10-2; cdr3_aa: CASRPDGDQPQHF; cdr3_nt: TGCGCCAGCAGGCCGGACGGTGATCAGCCCCAGCATTTT
clone_size: .; d_call: .; j_call: TRBJ2-3; v_call: TRBV2; cdr3_aa: CASKTGLSTDTQYF; cdr3_nt: TGTGCCAGCAAGACAGGATTAAGCACAGATACGCAGTATTTT
clone_size: .; d_call: TRBD1; j_call: TRBJ2-2; v_call: TRBV5-1; cdr3_aa: CASSSGQGVNTGELFF; cdr3_nt: TGCGCCAGCAGCTCGGGACAGGGGGTAAACACCGGGGAGCTGTTTTTT
clone_size: .; d_call: .; j_call: TRBJ2-5; v_call: TRBV19; cdr3_aa: CASRADRLQETQYF; cdr3_nt: TGTGCCAGTAGGGCCGACAGGCTTCAAGAGACCCAGTACTTC